Each of the 2 T cell receptor beta chains below was sequenced from the same sample in a study of human T cells and chemical hapten exposure. Sample time point: pre-sensitization, week 0. The treatment here: therapeutic diphenylcyclopropenone sensitization with weekly scalp DPC. MiXCR was run by TCRdb on the RACE reads, yielding one entry per CDR3 protein. The sample has more than 250,000 distinct CDR3 sequences, more than 6.5% seen once. The sequencing used whole blood, collected in connection with sensitization to the hapten diphenylcyclopropenone (DPC). The source is a woman in her 40s with alopecia areata. Some clones in this sample may be carry-over from other donors' samples.

This clonotype came up a few times. This sequence joins TRBV7-2 and TRBJ2-7, with D maybe TRBD2 (5 bases). V was cut by 5 bases and J by 7 bases, with 21 bases left in between. Germline values: CDR1 SGHTA, CDR2 FQGNSA. CDR3 size: 15 residues. The CDR3 is CASSPLTTLGREQYF. DNA of the CDR3: TGTGCCAGCAGCCCCTTGACTACCCTTGGTCGGGAGCAGTACTTC.

V usage is TRBV6-2 or TRBV6-3 and J usage is TRBJ2-5, with D unresolved. The CDR3 loop spans 13 amino acids. The ends were cut back, 10 bases at V and 0 bases at J, with 12 bases in the middle. Germline loops: CDR1 MNHEY, CDR2 SVGEGT. The CDR3 coding sequence is TGTGCCACAAAATCAAGAAACCAAGAGACCCAGTACTTC. Protein: CATKSRNQETQYF.